Described below is a single T cell receptor (beta chain) sequence and its context. Its antigen is not identified. This sample stems from a study of shared clonotypes between healthy human individuals. Overall study results and limits: Unshared clonotypes carried lower generation probabilities than those common to all four donors.

Donors, without exception, were Caucasian adults residing in Nashville, Tennessee. CD45RA+ naive and CD45RA-negative memory subsets were separated from CD4+ cells. Some clones are missing from TCRdb's copy, which holds only in-frame ones; the method was immunoSEQ multiplex PCR. The sample consists of around 1.1 million clones, 70% to 80% of them appearing once. What was sequenced was memory CD4+ T cells from PBMCs. Subset noted: CD45RA-negative fraction. The source of this sequence is a man younger than 30 in good health. Some clones in this sample may be carry-over from other donors' samples.

The CDR3 spells CASTLGTPNTEAFF. For the CDR3, the DNA is TGTGCCAGCACCCTCGGAACACCGAACACTGAAGCTTTCTTT. The rearrangement uses TRBV28 and TRBJ1-1; D unclear. V lost 7 bases and J lost 1, with 13 bases in between. CDR1 is MDHEN, CDR2 SYDVKM, per germline. CDR3 length: 14 residues.